These 16 T cell receptor beta chains were sequenced from one sample in a study of blood T cell repertoires in COVID-19. Only in-frame clones appear in the TCRdb table, and some are missing; sequencing was by immunoSEQ multiplex PCR. In the table there are 150,000 to 160,000 clones, roughly four fifths of which are singletons. The sequenced material came from peripheral blood. The receptors derive from a man aged 80 or over with acute or convalescent COVID-19.

V gene TRBV19 combines with J gene TRBJ1-1, with D uncertain. Germline values: CDR1 LNHDA, CDR2 SQIVND (reference sequence). The CDR3 is 11 amino acids. The V end lost 3 bases, the J end lost 7 bases, and 6 bases lay between the germline ends. CDR3 loop: CASSISSEAFF. The CDR3, as DNA: TGTGCCAGTAGTATCTCCAGTGAAGCTTTCTTT.

This clone was found a few times. This rearrangement joins TRBV14 to TRBJ2-7, with D tentatively TRBD1 (5 bases). V dropped 5 bases and J dropped 3 bases, with 14 bases sitting between them. The CDR3 spans 14 residues. Germline V gene lookup returns CDR1 SGHDN and CDR2 FVKESK. In DNA form, the CDR3 reads TGTGCCAGCAGCAGGCAGGGAAAAGGCTACGAGCAGTACTTC. Protein: CASSRQGKGYEQYF.

The sample holds one count of this clone. The rearrangement joins TRBV6-6 to TRBJ2-1; the match to TRBD2 covers 10 bases. The CDR3 has 15 amino acids. The V and J ends lost 2 bases and 12 bases, in that order; junction bases with no gene match: 10. Germline V gives CDR1 MNHNY, CDR2 SVGAGI (reference sequence). The CDR3 sequence is CASSYTASGGPRQFF. DNA of the CDR3: TGTGCCAGCAGTTACACCGCTAGCGGGGGCCCTCGGCAGTTCTTC.

The chain has TRBV11-2 and TRBJ1-1; TRBD1 matches at 7 bases. The germline CDR1 and CDR2 sequences are SGHAT and FQNNGV. V lost 5 bases to trimming and J lost 4 bases; unmatched junction nucleotides: 4. CDR3 size: 13 residues. The CDR3 loop reads CASSRDRATEAFF. The CDR3 DNA follows: TGTGCCAGCAGCCGAGACAGGGCCACTGAAGCTTTCTTT.

V is TRBV19 and J is TRBJ1-1; D uncertain. Germline CDR1 is LNHDA and CDR2 is SQIVND (reference sequence). CDR3 length: 13 residues. V was pared by 6 bases and J by 8 bases, with 16 bases between. The DNA of the CDR3 is TGTGCCAGTAGCTACCCAGCGAGCACGGAAGCTTTCTTT. Translated: CASSYPASTEAFF.

This sequence joins TRBV18 and TRBJ1-3; D is perhaps TRBD1 (6 bases). From germline, CDR1 is KGHSH and CDR2 LQKENI. V gave up 2 bases and J gave up 0 bases, with 20 bases separating them. The CDR3 runs to 19 residues. The DNA of the CDR3 is TGTGCCAGCTCACCAATGTCCCCTTACAGGGAGAGCTCTGGAAACACCATATATTTT. The encoded protein is CASSPMSPYRESSGNTIYF.

This clone showed up just a few times. The chain carries TRBV19 and TRBJ1-5, with TRBD1 matching 8 bases. The CDR3 sequence is 12 residues long. Germline assignment: CDR1 LNHDA and CDR2 SQIVND (reference sequence). J was trimmed by 9 bases and V by 5 bases; bases with no gene match: 3. The DNA for the CDR3 is TGTGCCAGTAGTCCCGACAGGGGGCCCCAGCATTTT. It is translated as CASSPDRGPQHF. The full variable domain, completed using reference TRBV19 and TRBJ1-5, is DGGITQSPKYLFRKEGQNVTLSCEQNLNHDAMYWYRQDPGQGLRLIYYSQIVNDFQKGDIAEGYSVSREKKESFPLTVTSAQKNPTAFYLCASSPDRGPQHFGDGTRLSIL.

V is TRBV6-2 or TRBV6-3 and J is TRBJ2-3, with D tentatively TRBD2 (5 bases). V was pared by 5 bases and J by 2 bases, with 14 bases between. This CDR3 region has 15 residues. Germline-derived CDR1 and CDR2 are MNHEY and SVGEGT. This CDR3 reads CASSHPADFTDTQYF. Written as DNA, the CDR3 is TGTGCCAGCAGTCACCCCGCGGACTTCACAGATACGCAGTATTTT.

The V gene is TRBV6-2 or TRBV6-3, the J gene TRBJ2-2; 8 bases are a match to TRBD1. Germline V gene lookup returns CDR1 MNHEY and CDR2 SVGEGT. The CDR3 runs to 17 residues. The ends lost 5 bases at V and 4 bases at J; junction bases unmatched: 12. CDR3 region: CASSVHRTGRGTGELFF. CDR3 nucleotide sequence: TGTGCCAGCAGTGTCCACCGGACAGGGCGCGGCACCGGGGAGCTGTTTTTT.

A few counts support this clone. The V call is TRBV18, the J call TRBJ2-5; no clear D. Germline V gene sequence: CDR1 KGHSH, CDR2 LQKENI. The CDR3 length is 15 residues. Trimming cost V 3 bases and J 1 base, with 12 bases left between them. The CDR3 sequence is CASSPAPLPQETQYF. CDR3 nucleotide sequence: TGTGCCAGCTCACCGGCTCCCTTGCCCCAAGAGACCCAGTACTTC.

V and J are TRBV11-1 and TRBJ1-1, with a possible D match to TRBD1 (5 bases). This CDR3 region has 14 residues. Trimming shortened V by 4 bases and J by 2 bases, and 11 bases separated the two germline ends. The germline V gene has CDR1 SGHAT and CDR2 FQDESV (reference sequence). CDR3 sequence: CASSWDGGNTEAFF. Written as DNA, the CDR3 is TGTGCCAGCAGCTGGGACGGGGGAAACACTGAAGCTTTCTTT.

This chain joins TRBV5-1 and TRBJ2-1; the match to TRBD1 covers 7 bases. Germline CDR1 reads SGHRS; CDR2 reads YFSETQ. The V segment lost 5 bases and the J segment 8 bases; nucleotides outside the gene matches: 4. The CDR3 consists of 12 residues. The CDR3 loop reads CASRLQGDEQFF. CDR3 coding DNA: TGCGCCAGCAGGCTTCAGGGGGATGAGCAGTTCTTC.

This clone occurred once. The V call is TRBV12-3 or TRBV12-4, the J call TRBJ1-3; D remains ambiguous. The CDR3 has 11 residues. Trimming took off 2 bases at V and 8 bases at J, with 4 bases between the two ends. CDR3 in amino acids: CASSLRDTIYF. The CDR3 DNA reads TGTGCCAGCAGTTTACGGGACACCATATATTTT.

In this sample, this clone turned up a few times. This chain links TRBV12-5 with TRBJ1-1; D not certain. With 5 bases removed from V and 0 bases from J, the gap between germline ends came to 7 bases. CDR1 and CDR2 from the germline V gene are LGHNT and FRNRAP. CDR3 length: 13 amino acids. As DNA, the CDR3 is TGTGCTAGTGGTACCACACTGAACACTGAAGCTTTCTTT. It encodes CASGTTLNTEAFF.

This sequence joins TRBV28 and TRBJ1-2, with TRBD1 matching over 8 bases. CDR1 is MDHEN, CDR2 SYDVKM, per germline. The CDR3 is made up of 13 amino acids. J was trimmed by 5 bases and V by 6 bases; bases with no gene match: 5. CDR3 region: CASSATGVYGYTF. Written as DNA, the CDR3 is TGTGCCAGCAGCGCGACAGGGGTGTATGGCTACACCTTC.

The chain employs TRBV5-1 and TRBJ1-1; tentative D call: TRBD1 (5 bases). This CDR3 is built from 14 residues. Germline V gene lookup returns CDR1 SGHRS and CDR2 YFSETQ. Deletions cut 6 bases from V and 3 bases from J, with 15 bases between. The CDR3 DNA is TGCGCCAGCACCCCCGGAGCAGGGTACACTGAAGCTTTCTTT. Protein product: CASTPGAGYTEAFF.